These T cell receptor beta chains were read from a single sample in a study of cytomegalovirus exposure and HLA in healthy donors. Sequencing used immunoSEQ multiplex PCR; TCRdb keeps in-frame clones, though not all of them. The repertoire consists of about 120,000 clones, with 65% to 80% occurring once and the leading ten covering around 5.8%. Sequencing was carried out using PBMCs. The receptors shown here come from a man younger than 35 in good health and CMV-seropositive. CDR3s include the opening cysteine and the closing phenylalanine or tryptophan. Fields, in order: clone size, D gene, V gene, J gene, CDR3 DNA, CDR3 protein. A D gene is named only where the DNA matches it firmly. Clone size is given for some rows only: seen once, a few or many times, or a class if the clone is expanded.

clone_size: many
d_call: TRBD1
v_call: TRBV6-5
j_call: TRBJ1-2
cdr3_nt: TGTGCCAGCAGTTGGGGGACAGCTTATGGCTACACCTTC
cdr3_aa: CASSWGTAYGYTF

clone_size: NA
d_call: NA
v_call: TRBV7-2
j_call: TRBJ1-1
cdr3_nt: TGTGCCAGCAGCTTAGCGACAATCACTGAAGCTTTCTTT
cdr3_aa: CASSLATITEAFF

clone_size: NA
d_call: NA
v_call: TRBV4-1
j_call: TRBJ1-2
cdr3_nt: TGCGCCAGCAGCCAACCAATGACAGGAAGAAGTGGCTACACCTTC
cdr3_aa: CASSQPMTGRSGYTF

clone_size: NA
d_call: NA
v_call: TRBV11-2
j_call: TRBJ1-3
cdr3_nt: TGTGCCAGCACCTACAAAGGGTGGGAGACTGGAAACACCATATATTTT
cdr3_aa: CASTYKGWETGNTIYF

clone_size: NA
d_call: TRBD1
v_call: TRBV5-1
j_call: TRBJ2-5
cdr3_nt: TGCGCCAGCAGCTTGGGTCAGACAGGGGGCAGGGGAGAGACCCAGTACTTC
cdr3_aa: CASSLGQTGGRGETQYF

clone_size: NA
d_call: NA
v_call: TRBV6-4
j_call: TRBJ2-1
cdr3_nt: TGTGCCAGCAGTGACCGCTACAATGAGCAGTTCTTC
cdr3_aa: CASSDRYNEQFF

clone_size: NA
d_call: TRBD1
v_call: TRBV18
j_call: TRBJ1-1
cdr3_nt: TGTGCCAGCTCACCGGAAGTGACAGGGAGGACTGAAGCTTTCTTT
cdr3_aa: CASSPEVTGRTEAFF

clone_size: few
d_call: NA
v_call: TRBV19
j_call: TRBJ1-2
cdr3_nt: TGTGCCAGTAGTGAACCCTCAGGGAACAGCGAATTCTATGGCTACACCTTC
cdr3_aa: CASSEPSGNSEFYGYTF

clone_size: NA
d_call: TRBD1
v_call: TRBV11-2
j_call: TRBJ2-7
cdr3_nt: TGTGCCAGCAGCGCGGACAGGGCCCTAACCTACGAGCAGTACTTC
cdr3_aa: CASSADRALTYEQYF

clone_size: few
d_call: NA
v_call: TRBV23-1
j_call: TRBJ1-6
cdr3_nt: TGCGCCAACCCCCAGATTTTTTCTTCACCCCTCCACTTT
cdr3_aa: CANPQIFSSPLHF

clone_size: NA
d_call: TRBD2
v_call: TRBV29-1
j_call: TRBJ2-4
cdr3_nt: TGCAGCGTTTCCCCTCCGGGGACTACCAAAAACAGTCAGTACTTC
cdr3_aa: CSVSPPGTTKNSQYF